The 29 T cell receptor beta chains listed next were all sequenced from one sample in a study of early T cells in non-severe SARS-CoV-2 infection. A single record per CDR3 protein comes from TCRdb applying MiXCR to the 5' RACE reads. Of tens of thousands of distinct CDR3 sequences detected, approximately 6% appear once; the ten largest clones hold around 12%. Sequenced input: whole blood. All receptors come from an adult who was a healthcare worker with PCR-confirmed SARS-CoV-2 infection or an uninfected control (not recorded which).

This clonotype occurred many times. The chain uses TRBV6-1 and TRBJ2-7, with 11 positions matching TRBD2. The germline V gene encodes CDR1 MNHNS and CDR2 SASEGT. This CDR3 region has 15 residues. V gave up 1 base and J gave up 2 bases; unmatched junction bases: 1. CDR3 sequence: CASSEDSGGAYEQYF. CDR3 sequence (DNA): TGTGCCAGCAGTGAAGATAGCGGGGGGGCCTACGAGCAGTACTTC.

This clonotype was counted ten times or more. V usage is TRBV12-3 or TRBV12-4 and J usage is TRBJ1-1; a possible D gene is TRBD1 (5 bases). The CDR3 spans 17 residues. V lost 6 bases, J lost 0 bases, and 20 bases lay in between. The CDR3 DNA reads TGTGCCAGCAGCCTAAAGTCGCAGGGTGGAATGAACACTGAAGCTTTCTTT. This gives the protein CASSLKSQGGMNTEAFF.

This clonotype was observed at least ten times. This chain uses TRBV4-1 with TRBJ2-1, with 7 bases fitting TRBD1. Germline V CDR1 and CDR2: MGHRA, YSYEKL. J lost 5 bases, V lost 3 bases, and 7 bases had no gene match. There are 15 residues in the CDR3. The CDR3 sequence is CASSHLGQKDNEQFF. The DNA for the CDR3 is TGCGCCAGCAGCCACCTGGGACAGAAAGACAATGAGCAGTTCTTC.

This clonotype appeared many times. This rearrangement joins TRBV28 to TRBJ1-4; no definite D call. Germline CDR1 reads MDHEN; CDR2 reads SYDVKM. Trimming stripped 7 bases from V and 8 bases from J, with 11 bases between. This CDR3 has 12 amino acids. This CDR3 is CASTSSPEKLFF. CDR3 bases: TGTGCCAGCACCTCAAGTCCCGAAAAACTGTTTTTT.

This clonotype was counted at least ten times. This chain joins TRBV2 and TRBJ1-6, with D possibly matching TRBD1 (5 bases). This CDR3 has 15 residues. The germline gives CDR1 SNHLY, CDR2 FYNNEI. Deletions cut 3 bases from V and 6 bases from J, with 12 bases between. The CDR3 bases are TGTGCCAGCAGTGACCGGGGCGGGGGTAATTCACCCCTCCACTTT. Translating gives CASSDRGGGNSPLHF. Combining the CDR3 with reference TRBV2 and TRBJ1-6 gives the whole variable domain EPEVTQTPSHQVTQMGQEVILRCVPISNHLYFYWYRQILGQKVEFLVSFYNNEISEKSEIFDDQFSVERPDGSNFTLKIRSTKLEDSAMYFCASSDRGGGNSPLHFGNGTRLTVT.

This chain joins TRBV2 and TRBJ1-2; D uncertain. Per germline, CDR1 SNHLY and CDR2 FYNNEI. V was cut by 7 bases and J by 6 bases, with 12 bases left in between. This CDR3 is built from 12 residues. Here the CDR3 DNA reads TGTGCCAGCAATACAGCGCCAAATGGCTACACCTTC. Amino acids: CASNTAPNGYTF.

This clonotype was detected a few times. The genes are TRBV2 and TRBJ2-7; D remains ambiguous. The CDR3 extends over 12 amino acids. V was clipped by 6 bases and J by 7 bases, with 13 bases between them. The germline V gene encodes CDR1 SNHLY and CDR2 FYNNEI. The CDR3 here is CASSASNGEQYF. The CDR3 DNA reads as TGTGCCAGCAGCGCCTCGAATGGAGAGCAGTACTTC.

This clonotype occurred a few times. The chain uses TRBV6-5 and TRBJ2-7; D is possibly TRBD1 (6 bases). There are 15 residues in the CDR3. V dropped 7 bases and J dropped 0 bases, with 16 bases sitting between them. Per the germline V gene, CDR1 is MNHEY and CDR2 is SVGAGI. The DNA for the CDR3 is TGTGCCAGCACCCACAGGGTTGGGGGCTCCTACGAGCAGTACTTC. Encoded protein: CASTHRVGGSYEQYF.

This clonotype was recorded at least ten times. The CDR3 region has the DNA TGCAGTGCTAGAGATCGAGGACAGGGCGGCAATCAGCCCCAGCATTTT. This sequence encodes CSARDRGQGGNQPQHF. The V call is TRBV20-1, the J call TRBJ1-5; the match to TRBD1 covers 8 bases. This CDR3 is 16 amino acids long. With 0 bases clipped from V and 2 bases from J, the junction kept 6 bases outside the gene matches. Per germline, CDR1 DFQATT and CDR2 SNEGSKA (reference sequence).

This clonotype was found many times. This rearrangement joins TRBV29-1 to TRBJ2-7; D ambiguous. Trimming took 2 bases from V and 0 from J, leaving 8 bases between them. The CDR3 runs to 13 residues. From germline, CDR1 is SQVTM and CDR2 ANQGSEA. Written as DNA, the CDR3 is TGCAGCGTTGAACCCACAGACTCCTACGAGCAGTACTTC. Translation: CSVEPTDSYEQYF.

This clonotype turned up a few times. The rearrangement links TRBV6-1 to TRBJ2-1, with 7 bases matching TRBD2. This CDR3 contains 11 residues. From germline, CDR1 is MNHNS and CDR2 SASEGT. V lost 7 bases and J lost 9; bases outside the gene matches: 3. In DNA, the CDR3 is TGTGCCAGCAACCTAGCGGTTGAGCAGTTCTTC. Translated: CASNLAVEQFF.

At least ten counts were recorded for this clonotype. V and J are TRBV6-6 and TRBJ2-1, with D possibly TRBD2 on 5 matching bases. The germline gives CDR1 MNHNY, CDR2 SVGAGI (reference sequence). V dropped 2 bases and J dropped 8 bases, with 13 bases sitting between them. The CDR3 loop spans 14 amino acids. The CDR3 is CASSYMETSYEQFF. The CDR3 nucleotides are TGTGCCAGCAGTTACATGGAAACTAGTTATGAGCAGTTCTTC.

This clonotype was counted once. The V gene is TRBV4-2, the J gene TRBJ2-7; D perhaps matches TRBD1 (6 bases). The CDR3 loop spans 15 amino acids. Germline CDR1 reads LGHNA; CDR2 reads YNFKEQ. With 0 bases removed from V and 0 bases from J, the gap between germline ends came to 9 bases. CDR3 nucleotide sequence: TGTGCCAGCAGCCAAGAATTGGACAGCTCCTACGAGCAGTACTTC. Encoded protein: CASSQELDSSYEQYF.

This sequence joins TRBV20-1 and TRBJ2-5, with D possibly matching TRBD1 (6 bases). Germline CDR1 reads DFQATT; CDR2 reads SNEGSKA (reference sequence). The CDR3 is 11 residues long. The CDR3 nucleotides are TGCAGGGCTGGGGGCCCGAAGACCCAGTACTTC. Amino acids: CRAGGPKTQYF.

The chain employs TRBV5-4 and TRBJ2-2, with D hard to call. Germline CDR1 reads SGHNT; CDR2 reads YYREEE (reference sequence). Trimming shortened V by 2 bases and J by 2 bases, and 16 bases separated the two germline ends. CDR3 size: 17 residues. CDR3 loop: CASSLGPFVRNTGELFF. Here the CDR3 DNA reads TGTGCCAGCAGCTTAGGGCCTTTCGTTCGTAACACCGGGGAGCTGTTTTTT.

This clonotype was recorded at least ten times. The chain links TRBV5-1 to TRBJ2-5; TRBD2 might be the D (7 bases). The germline V gene has CDR1 SGHRS and CDR2 YFSETQ. The CDR3 extends over 14 amino acids. Trimming removed 4 bases from V and 5 bases from J, with 15 bases in between. Here the CDR3 reads CASSRRTRGETQYF. The CDR3, as DNA: TGCGCCAGCAGCAGACGGACTAGGGGGGAGACCCAGTACTTC.

This clonotype was seen repeatedly, ten times or more. The rearrangement joins TRBV7-2 to TRBJ2-2; 10 positions match TRBD2. The trim removed 2 bases at V and 5 bases at J, leaving 2 bases unmatched. Germline V gene data show CDR1 as SGHTA and CDR2 as FQGNSA. The CDR3 spans 15 residues. The CDR3 nucleotides are TGTGCCAGCAGCTTAAGGACTAGCGGAACCGGGGAGCTGTTTTTT. Its translation: CASSLRTSGTGELFF.

This clonotype was detected ten times or more. V is TRBV20-1 and J is TRBJ2-2, with D hard to call. Trimming pared 6 bases from V and 2 bases from J, leaving 13 bases between. There are 14 residues in the CDR3. The germline CDR1 and CDR2 sequences are DFQATT and SNEGSKA (reference sequence). CDR3 nucleotide sequence: TGCAGTGCGAAGCCCAACGCAAACACCGGGGAGCTGTTTTTT. Amino acid sequence: CSAKPNANTGELFF.

In its sample, this clonotype was seen many times. The gene calls are TRBV5-1 and TRBJ2-7, with 10 bases identical to TRBD1. The CDR3 loop spans 15 amino acids. The germline V gene encodes CDR1 SGHRS and CDR2 YFSETQ. Trimming cost V 4 bases and J 6 bases; bases outside gene matches: 10. Written as DNA, the CDR3 is TGCGCCAGCAGCAGACCCGGGACAGGGGCTATCGAGCAGTACTTC. Translated: CASSRPGTGAIEQYF.

This clonotype was seen a few times. The V and J genes are TRBV12-3 or TRBV12-4 and TRBJ2-7; TRBD1 might be the D (5 bases). V lost 6 bases, J lost 3 bases, and 12 bases lay in between. The CDR3 sequence is 13 residues long. The CDR3 DNA reads TGTGCCAGCAGATCGACAGAGTACTACGAGCAGTACTTC. It translates to CASRSTEYYEQYF.

This clonotype was recorded at least ten times. The gene calls are TRBV2 and TRBJ2-2, with TRBD2 matching 10 bases. The CDR3 extends over 15 amino acids. The germline V gene encodes CDR1 SNHLY and CDR2 FYNNEI. J lost 7 bases, V lost 6 bases, and 8 bases had no gene match. The CDR3 here is CASSYGTSVGGELFF. DNA for the CDR3: TGTGCCAGCAGCTACGGGACTAGCGTTGGCGGGGAGCTGTTTTTT.

The table lists this clonotype with many counts. This chain connects TRBV3-1 to TRBJ1-1, with no clear D. Trimming shortened V by 3 bases and J by 3 bases, and 11 bases separated the two germline ends. CDR3 length: 14 amino acids. CDR1 is LGHDT and CDR2 is YNNKEL in the germline V gene (reference sequence). In DNA form, the CDR3 reads TGTGCCAGCAGCCAGCGCGACCGAGACACTGAAGCTTTCTTT. Protein: CASSQRDRDTEAFF.

This clonotype occurred many times. The chain recombines TRBV5-1 with TRBJ2-5; D is ambiguous. V lost 2 bases to trimming and J lost 1 base, with 6 bases between them. Germline values: CDR1 SGHRS, CDR2 YFSETQ. The CDR3 contains 13 residues. The CDR3 spells CASSFFVQETQYF. The CDR3 DNA sequence: TGCGCCAGCAGCTTTTTCGTCCAAGAGACCCAGTACTTC.

V usage is TRBV10-3 and J usage is TRBJ1-2; 7 nucleotides agree with TRBD1. V lost 3 bases and J lost 6; bases outside the gene matches: 1. The CDR3 spans 12 residues. Germline V lookup: CDR1 ENHRY, CDR2 SYGVKD. CDR3 DNA sequence: TGTGCCATCAGTGACGGGACAGATGGCTACACCTTC. Protein product: CAISDGTDGYTF.

This clonotype was recorded at least ten times. This rearrangement joins TRBV7-2 to TRBJ1-1; D may be TRBD1 (5 bases). The V gene lost 5 bases and the J gene lost 3 bases, with 10 bases spanning the gap. CDR3 size: 13 residues. Per germline, CDR1 SGHTA and CDR2 FQGNSA. The CDR3 sequence: CASSLGTYTEAFF. CDR3 DNA sequence: TGTGCCAGCAGCCTAGGGACCTACACTGAAGCTTTCTTT.

The chain couples TRBV28 to TRBJ2-5; no reliable D call. The CDR3 totals 15 residues. CDR1 MDHEN and CDR2 SYDVKM come from the germline V gene. V gave up 3 bases and J gave up 3 bases, with 14 bases separating them. The CDR3 protein is CASSLATAGKETQYF. The CDR3 DNA is TGTGCCAGCAGTTTGGCCACGGCAGGCAAAGAGACCCAGTACTTC.

This clonotype was picked up many times. The rearrangement uses TRBV7-3 and TRBJ2-1; 11 positions match TRBD2. Germline V gene lookup returns CDR1 SGHTA and CDR2 FQGTGA. The trim removed 2 bases at V and 2 bases at J, leaving 8 bases unmatched. The CDR3 is made up of 18 amino acids. This chain's CDR3 is CASSLFSSGGYTYNEQFF. The CDR3 DNA reads as TGTGCCAGCAGCTTATTTTCTAGCGGGGGGTACACCTACAATGAGCAGTTCTTC.

The chain carries TRBV7-2 and TRBJ2-1; D is unresolved. V lost 3 bases, J lost 5 bases, and 8 bases lay in between. Germline CDR1 and CDR2: SGHTA and FQGNSA. The CDR3 sequence is 13 residues long. CDR3 sequence reads: CASSFSLNNEQFF. DNA for the CDR3: TGTGCCAGCAGCTTCTCCTTAAACAATGAGCAGTTCTTC.

This clonotype was detected only a few times. The chain joins TRBV6-1 to TRBJ2-5; D is possibly TRBD2 (6 bases). CDR3 length: 13 residues. Germline V lookup: CDR1 MNHNS, CDR2 SASEGT. The V end was cut by 6 bases, the J end by 5 bases, with 13 bases between. CDR3 sequence reads: CASREGRLETQYF. CDR3 in DNA: TGTGCCAGCAGGGAGGGGAGGCTGGAGACCCAGTACTTC.